In this sample, the clone carrying this TCR beta chain turned up a few times. At one of its ends the junction is not consistent with the germline gene, which may arise from a read error. This sample was included in a study of neoadjuvant anti-PD-1 for oral cavity cancer. Germline V lookup: CDR1 MNHEY, CDR2 SMNVEV (reference sequence). This CDR3 spans 14 amino acids. Time point noted: after neoadjuvant nivolumab, at surgical resection. TCRdb's copy holds only in-frame clones and misses some; the assay was immunoSEQ multiplex PCR. Counted here are around 14,000 clones, 65% to 85% occurring once; the ten biggest clones make up about 2.8%.

This sequence was found in a person between 40 and 80 years old with oral cavity squamous cell carcinoma. The chain carries TRBV27 and TRBJ1-2, with TRBD1 as a possible D gene (6 bases). Sequencing used PBMCs, obtained after nivolumab (anti-PD-1) treatment. In DNA, the CDR3 is TGTGCCAGCAGTGTATCCGGGACAACCTATGGCTACACCTTC. Its protein product is CASSVSGTTYGYTF.